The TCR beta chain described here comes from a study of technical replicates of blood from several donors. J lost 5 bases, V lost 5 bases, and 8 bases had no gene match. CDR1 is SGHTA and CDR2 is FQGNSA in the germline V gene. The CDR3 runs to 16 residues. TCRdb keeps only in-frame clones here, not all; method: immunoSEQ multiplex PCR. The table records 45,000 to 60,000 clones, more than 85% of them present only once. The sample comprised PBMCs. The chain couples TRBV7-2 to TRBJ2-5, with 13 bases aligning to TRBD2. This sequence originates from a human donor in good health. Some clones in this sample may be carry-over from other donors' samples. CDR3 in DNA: TGTGCCAGCAGCCCAGGACTAGCGGGGGTTTTTGAGACCCAGTACTTC. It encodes CASSPGLAGVFETQYF.